This passage covers 25 T cell receptor beta chains from one sample sequenced in a study of molecular identifiers for immune sequencing clone quantification. TCRdb re-called the PCR reads through MiXCR, storing one row per CDR3 protein. The sample includes roughly 320,000 distinct CDR3 sequences, around a fifth seen only once; the top ten take about 0.79%. The material sequenced was naive CD8+ T cells from blood, with Jurkat cell RNA spiked in. Subset meaning: FACS-sorted CD8+CD4-CCR7+CD45RA+ naive T cells. These receptors came from a human donor in good health. Some libraries in this study had Jurkat cell RNA spiked in.

This clonotype occurred many times. The V gene is TRBV16, the J gene TRBJ2-3, with TRBD2 identical over 8 bases. V dropped 0 bases and J dropped 6; count of bases not matched to a gene: 8. CDR1 and CDR2 (germline): KGHSY, FQNENV. This CDR3 spans 16 amino acids. The CDR3 sequence is CASSQSRTSLLDTQYF. In DNA form, the CDR3 reads TGTGCCAGCAGCCAATCAAGGACTAGCCTTTTGGATACGCAGTATTTT. The full variable domain, rest sourced from reference TRBV16 and TRBJ2-3, is GEEVAQTPKHLVRGEGQKAKLYCAPIKGHSYVFWYQQVLKNEFKFLISFQNENVFDETGMPKERFSAKCLPNSPCSLEIQATKLEDSAVYFCASSQSRTSLLDTQYFGPGTRLTVL.

Turning to this clonotype: Its ends do not fully match the called genes, so a read error is possible. The chain employs TRBV5-3 and TRBJ2-7, with TRBD2 identical over 14 bases. TRBV5-3 is sorted into the ORF group, with uncertain function. CDR3 length: 17 amino acids. Written as DNA, the CDR3 is TGTGCCAGCAGCCCGACTGGGACTAGCGGGAGCCCCTACGAGCAGTGCTTC. Encoded protein: CASSPTGTSGSPYEQCF.

This clonotype was picked up many times. For the CDR3, the DNA is TGTGCCAGCAGCTTGAGCGTAGAGGGGTTAGAGACCCAGTACTTC. Translation gives CASSLSVEGLETQYF. The genes are TRBV7-6 and TRBJ2-5, with D possibly being TRBD1 or TRBD2 (5 bases each). Germline V CDR1 and CDR2: SGHVS, FNYEAQ. V lost 3 bases and J 4 bases, leaving 15 bases between the germline ends. This CDR3 is 15 amino acids long.

The count of this clonotype is one. A clone one base away is much larger, so this may be a read error. The rearrangement links TRBV6-2 or TRBV6-3 to TRBJ2-7; 8 nucleotides line up with TRBD2. Germline CDR1 is MNHEY and CDR2 is SVGEGT. This CDR3 has 15 residues. V was pared by 11 bases and J by 3 bases, with 15 bases of the junction left unmatched. CDR3 coding DNA: TGTGCCTGCAATTTACAGCGGGGGTCCTACTACGAGCAGTACTTC. The encoded protein is CACNLQRGSYYEQYF.

A few counts support this clonotype. The rearrangement links TRBV19 to TRBJ2-7, with D uncertain. Germline V lookup: CDR1 LNHDA, CDR2 SQIVND (reference sequence). With 3 bases removed from V and 6 bases from J, the gap between germline ends came to 12 bases. The CDR3 totals 13 residues. CDR3 protein: CASSIYGWSEQYF. The CDR3 DNA reads as TGTGCCAGTAGTATTTATGGGTGGAGCGAGCAGTACTTC.

Only a few counts were recorded for this clonotype. J is TRBJ2-1 and V is TRBV20-1; 7 positions match TRBD2. This CDR3 has 16 residues. V lost 5 bases to trimming and J lost 4 bases; unmatched junction nucleotides: 14. The V gene's germline CDR1 is DFQATT and CDR2 SNEGSKA (reference sequence). The CDR3 region has the DNA TGCAGTGCTTCCTCCCCGAGTAGCGGGTTATACAATGAGCAGTTCTTC. Its protein is CSASSPSSGLYNEQFF.

The chain carries TRBV27 and TRBJ1-1; D is perhaps TRBD1 (5 bases). V lost 8 bases and J 7 bases, leaving 17 bases between the germline ends. Germline loops: CDR1 MNHEY, CDR2 SMNVEV (reference sequence). CDR3 size: 13 residues. The CDR3 sequence: CASGLFGAREAFF. DNA for the CDR3: TGTGCCAGCGGTCTCTTTGGGGCACGTGAAGCTTTCTTT.

Worth noting for this clonotype: A much larger clone sits a single nucleotide away, making a read error possible. In this CDR3 the conserved last residue, phenylalanine or tryptophan, is missing, so a read error is likely. The J gene is TRBJ2-1, the V gene TRBV20-1; D gene ambiguous. The germline V and J ends were trimmed by 2 bases and 5 bases, with 19 bases remaining between them. Germline lookup yields CDR1 DFQATT and CDR2 SNEGSKA (reference sequence). This CDR3 spans 16 amino acids. CDR3 protein: CSARNAGTQPNNEQFL. In DNA, the CDR3 is TGCAGTGCTAGAAACGCTGGCACCCAACCTAACAATGAGCAGTTCCTC.

This clonotype was counted many times. This sequence joins TRBV6-1 and TRBJ2-1, with D unresolved. V lost 0 bases to trimming and J lost 3 bases, with 3 bases between them. This CDR3 is 13 amino acids long. CDR1 and CDR2 (germline): MNHNS, SASEGT. In DNA, the CDR3 is TGTGCCAGCAGTGAAGCACACTACAATGAGCAGTTCTTC. Encoded protein: CASSEAHYNEQFF.

This clonotype was counted ten times or more. The rearrangement links TRBV7-8 to TRBJ2-3, with D possibly being TRBD1 or TRBD2 (6 bases each). The CDR3 contains 17 residues. Germline CDR1 reads SGHVS; CDR2 reads FQNEAQ. V lost 4 bases and J lost 6, with 23 bases in between. CDR3 in amino acids: CASSYPPLTGGYDTQYF. The CDR3, as DNA: TGTGCCAGCAGCTACCCTCCTCTGACAGGAGGGTACGATACGCAGTATTTT.

Concerning this clonotype: A much larger clone differs from this one at a single base, so this may be a read error. The J gene is TRBJ2-3, the V gene TRBV20-1; 10 bases agree with TRBD2. The CDR3 contains 16 residues. The J segment lost 3 bases and the V segment lost 1 base, leaving 7 bases of the junction unmatched. Per the germline V gene, CDR1 is DFQATT and CDR2 is SNEGSKA (reference sequence). The CDR3 DNA reads TGCAGTGCTAGAGGTCTACTAGCGGGATTGACAGATACGCAGTATTTT. Encoded protein: CSARGLLAGLTDTQYF.

About this clonotype itself: A read error may be the cause here, since a much bigger clone is one base away. CDR3 sequence (DNA): TGCAGCGCCTTGGACGGAGTCTACGAGCAGAACTTC. It yields the protein CSALDGVYEQNF. The chain recombines TRBV29-1 with TRBJ2-7, with no clear D. This CDR3 spans 12 amino acids. Germline-derived CDR1 and CDR2 are SQVTM and ANQGSEA.

Ten or more counts support this clonotype. V is TRBV4-1 and J is TRBJ2-3; D gene uncertain. V was clipped by 0 bases and J by 0 bases, with 10 bases between them. The CDR3 spans 16 residues. Germline V gives CDR1 MGHRA, CDR2 YSYEKL. CDR3 bases: TGCGCCAGCAGCCAAGAGTCCGTTAGAAGCACAGATACGCAGTATTTT. This translates into CASSQESVRSTDTQYF.

This clonotype was counted many times. The V call is TRBV6-5, the J call TRBJ2-5; TRBD1 or TRBD2 may be the D gene (5 bases each). The length of the CDR3 is 13 residues. V was shortened by 4 bases and J by 5 bases, with 11 bases between the two germline ends. CDR1 and CDR2 (germline): MNHEY, SVGAGI. In DNA, the CDR3 is TGTGCCAGCAGTTTCCCGGGACGCGAGACCCAGTACTTC. Its protein product is CASSFPGRETQYF.

The sample holds many counts of this clonotype. The J gene is TRBJ2-3, the V gene TRBV12-3 or TRBV12-4; TRBD2 matches 7 bases. The CDR3 is 13 amino acids. J gave up 10 bases and V 7 bases, and 11 bases lay outside the gene matches. The DNA of the CDR3 is TGTGCCAGCACCCTTCTGGGGACTACCTCGCAGTATTTT. It codes for CASTLLGTTSQYF.

This clonotype has a count of ten or more. The rearrangement uses TRBV30 and TRBJ1-1; 10 nucleotides align to TRBD1. The trim removed 0 bases at V and 1 base at J, leaving 5 bases unmatched. Germline V gene lookup returns CDR1 GTSNPN and CDR2 SVGIG (reference sequence). CDR3 length equals 16 residues. CDR3 amino acids: CAWSVRGQGENTEAFF. The CDR3 coding sequence is TGTGCCTGGAGTGTAAGAGGACAGGGGGAGAACACTGAAGCTTTCTTT.

Worth noting for this clonotype: This sequence may be a read error, since a much larger clone differs from it by one base. The V gene is TRBV7-8, the J gene TRBJ1-2; TRBD1 might be the D (6 bases). The CDR3 consists of 13 residues. CDR1 and CDR2 (germline): SGHVS, FQNEAQ. The CDR3 here is CASSLDEAGGCTF. The CDR3 bases are TGTGCCAGCAGCTTAGACGAGGCGGGGGGCTGCACCTTC.

J is TRBJ2-3 and V is TRBV20-1; D may be TRBD1 or TRBD2 (5 bases each). The CDR3 is made up of 18 amino acids. Germline V gene data show CDR1 as DFQATT and CDR2 as SNEGSKA (reference sequence). The germline V and J ends were trimmed by 1 base and 8 bases, with 28 bases remaining between them. CDR3 in amino acids: CSARATGGDWGIHGTQYF. In DNA, the CDR3 is TGCAGTGCTAGAGCAACAGGAGGAGATTGGGGGATTCATGGTACGCAGTATTTT.

With regard to this clonotype: A much bigger clone sits one base away, suggesting this may be a read error. Given the absence of the conserved phenylalanine or tryptophan at the CDR3 end, a read error is likely. The chain links TRBV28 to TRBJ1-1; D is uncertain. The germline gives CDR1 MDHEN, CDR2 SYDVKM. There are 11 residues in the CDR3. With 8 bases removed from V and 6 bases from J, the gap between germline ends came to 10 bases. CDR3 DNA: TGTGCCAGCGGGCCGAGGGCTGAAGCTTTCTCT. Protein product: CASGPRAEAFS.

The sample holds many counts of this clonotype. The chain joins TRBV27 to TRBJ1-1; perhaps TRBD1 as D (5 bases). In germline, CDR1 is MNHEY, CDR2 SMNVEV (reference sequence). V lost 8 bases and J lost 6, with 22 bases in between. This CDR3 contains 15 residues. The CDR3 sequence: CASGPLGARVAEAFF. Written as DNA, the CDR3 is TGTGCCAGCGGACCTCTAGGGGCGAGGGTCGCTGAAGCTTTCTTT.

A note on this clonotype: This may stem from a read error, because a much larger clone lies one nucleotide away. This chain joins TRBV12-3 or TRBV12-4 and TRBJ2-5; D gene uncertain. The CDR3 is 15 residues long. CDR3 sequence (DNA): TGTGCCAGCAGTTTAGTGGGTTTCGGTCAAGGGACCCAGTACTTC. Amino acid sequence: CASSLVGFGQGTQYF.

This clonotype was seen once. This may come from a read error, since a much larger clone is one base off. The gene calls are TRBV5-6 and TRBJ2-7; 11 positions agree with TRBD1. The length of the CDR3 is 16 residues. The germline gives CDR1 SGHDT, CDR2 YYEEEE. J was trimmed by 9 bases and V by 5 bases; bases with no gene match: 16. CDR3 protein: CASSQISRTGGNGQYF. The CDR3 DNA is TGTGCCAGCAGTCAGATATCCAGGACAGGGGGCAACGGGCAGTACTTC.

In this sample, this clonotype turned up many times. The rearrangement joins TRBV6-5 to TRBJ2-1, with D possibly TRBD2 on 6 matching bases. V lost 8 bases and J 6 bases, leaving 14 bases between the germline ends. There are 13 residues in the CDR3. Germline V lookup: CDR1 MNHEY, CDR2 SVGAGI. CDR3 nucleotide sequence: TGTGCCAGCTTCTCGGGAGCTACCAATGAGCAGTTCTTC. Amino acid sequence: CASFSGATNEQFF.

This clonotype was detected a few times. This chain uses TRBV7-9 with TRBJ2-7, with 8 positions matching TRBD2. J lost 5 bases, V lost 5 bases, and 14 bases had no gene match. The germline gives CDR1 SEHNR, CDR2 FQNEAQ (reference sequence). The CDR3 runs 16 residues. For the CDR3, the DNA is TGTGCCAGCAGCATTACTAGCGGAGGGGTGGGGAACGAGCAGTACTTC. Protein: CASSITSGGVGNEQYF.

The chain couples TRBV28 to TRBJ2-3; no clear D gene. This CDR3 spans 13 amino acids. Deletions cut 7 bases from V and 0 bases from J, with 8 bases between. The germline gives CDR1 MDHEN, CDR2 SYDVKM. The CDR3 sequence is CASTLISTDTQYF. Here the CDR3 DNA reads TGTGCCAGCACCCTGATTAGCACAGATACGCAGTATTTT.